These T cell receptor beta chains were read from a single sample in a study of blood T cell repertoires in COVID-19. Clones were read by immunoSEQ multiplex PCR, and TCRdb kept only the in-frame ones, dropping some. The data contain some 120,000 clones, 75% to 90% of them singletons. Input material: peripheral blood. These receptors all stem from a human donor with acute or convalescent COVID-19. The donor label of this sample is uncertain. Each CDR3 is given without its conserved first and last residue. The D gene is left open where the match is weak.

V gene	J gene	D gene	CDR3 protein
TRBV5-4	TRBJ2-3	-	ASSLGLAGHTDTQY
TRBV6-2/TRBV6-3	TRBJ1-1	TRBD1	ASSYQGETEAF
TRBV19	TRBJ1-5	TRBD1	ASSSLTGSGQPQH
TRBV27	TRBJ1-4	-	ASSSRGKGTNEKLF
TRBV20-1	TRBJ2-3	TRBD2	SASEPSGAAGDTQY
TRBV28	TRBJ1-1	-	ASSSPTAGAEAF
TRBV3-1/TRBV3-2	TRBJ1-2	TRBD1	ASSNPGQGAGGYT
TRBV21-1	TRBJ2-5	-	ASSKGQGKQETQY
TRBV18	TRBJ2-2	TRBD2	ASSPTSGSNTGELF
TRBV10-3	TRBJ2-3	TRBD2	AITELAGTAEPQY
TRBV7-3	TRBJ2-3	-	ASSLWALTPTDTQY
TRBV28	TRBJ2-5	-	ASSLWGGQETQY
TRBV5-4	TRBJ1-1	-	ASSVVTQNTEAF
TRBV4-1	TRBJ2-1	-	ASSQTGLDEQF
TRBV12-3/TRBV12-4	TRBJ1-4	-	ASSFSGEKLF
TRBV11-2	TRBJ2-2	-	ASSFLPGQQNTGELF
TRBV28	TRBJ1-6	-	ASNFVRPRGSPLH
TRBV6-5	TRBJ1-2	-	ATSHPGNYGYT
TRBV19	TRBJ1-2	-	ASSVPTRNGYT
TRBV4-2	TRBJ1-2	-	ASSPGYGGVYGYT
TRBV19	TRBJ2-1	-	ASRFAGAQGEQF
TRBV28	TRBJ2-1	TRBD2	ASSFRGRADNEQF
TRBV6-2/TRBV6-3	TRBJ2-7	TRBD2	ASSYRSGGLRSYEQY
TRBV4-1	TRBJ1-2	-	ASSQGVGALKNYGYT
TRBV7-2	TRBJ2-1	TRBD1	ASSLVGTGWILQF
TRBV6-5	TRBJ2-1	-	ASSYASTRGHSEQF
TRBV4-1	TRBJ1-6	-	ASSQGLNSPLH
TRBV7-2	TRBJ2-7	TRBD2	ASSPIAGGSYEQY
TRBV6-5	TRBJ1-1	-	ASSYSRGILNTEAF